Below, 5 T cell receptor beta chains from the same sample are listed, as sequenced in a study of blood T cells in healthy people across ages. PCR was performed a second time for roughly 7 to 11 cycles using a sample-barcoded 5' primer and a J-beta primer mix. One entry per CDR3 protein, called by TCRdb with MiXCR from the 5' RACE reads. This sample has some 1.5 million distinct CDR3 sequences; roughly 27% occur once, and the top ten carry 7.7%. Sample: blood. Receptors originate from a woman aged 30 to 39 in good health.

The gene calls are TRBV7-2 and TRBJ2-5, with a tentative D call TRBD1 (5 bases). CDR1 SGHTA and CDR2 FQGNSA come from the germline V gene. Trimming took off 4 bases at V and 2 bases at J, with 11 bases between the two ends. CDR3 length equals 14 residues. The CDR3 nucleotides read TGTGCCAGCAGCTCTCCAGGGTCACAAGAGACCCAGTACTTC. Protein product: CASSSPGSQETQYF.

The J gene is TRBJ2-2, the V gene TRBV5-1; tentative D call: TRBD2 (5 bases). This CDR3 spans 17 amino acids. Germline lookup yields CDR1 SGHRS and CDR2 YFSETQ. V lost 4 bases to trimming and J lost 1 base, with 17 bases between them. This chain's CDR3 is CASSRPTGGRNTGELFF. DNA for the CDR3: TGCGCCAGCAGCAGACCGACCGGAGGCAGGAACACCGGGGAGCTGTTTTTT.

The genes are TRBV6-1 and TRBJ2-3, with 7 bases that match TRBD1. The CDR3 length is 14 residues. J gave up 0 bases and V 7 bases, and 4 bases lay outside the gene matches. Germline V gene lookup returns CDR1 MNHNS and CDR2 SASEGT. CDR3 bases: TGTGCCAGCAAGAGGGGGCCGAGCACAGATACGCAGTATTTT. Its translation is CASKRGPSTDTQYF.

This clonotype occurred a few times. The rearrangement uses TRBV5-1 and TRBJ1-4; 8 bases match TRBD1. V shed 4 bases and J 8 bases; nucleotides not matched to a gene: 10. The CDR3 is 15 amino acids. Germline assignment: CDR1 SGHRS and CDR2 YFSETQ. In DNA, the CDR3 is TGCGCCAGCAGCCAATCGACAGGGGTCGGAGAAAAACTGTTTTTT. Residues: CASSQSTGVGEKLFF.

With regard to this clonotype: The junction differs from germline at one of its ends, possibly a read error. The V and J genes are TRBV18 and TRBJ2-6; D is ambiguous. Germline V gene sequence: CDR1 KGHSH, CDR2 LQKENI. This CDR3 comprises 15 residues. CDR3 sequence reads: CTSSRGDPAANVLTF. The DNA of the CDR3 is TGTACCAGCTCACGTGGTGACCCCGCGGCCAACGTCCTGACTTTC. The variable domain in full, with the rest retrieved from reference TRBV18 and TRBJ2-6, is NAGVMQNPRHLVRRRGQEARLRCSPMKGHSHVYWYRQLPEEGLKFMVYLQKENIIDESGMPKERFSAEFPKEGPSILRIQQVVRGDSAAYFCTSSRGDPAANVLTFGAGSRLTVL.